This record covers a single T cell receptor (beta chain). TCRdb reprocessed the 5' RACE reads with MiXCR, giving one entry per CDR3 protein. This sample has some 390,000 distinct CDR3 sequences, with 15% to 20% found just once. This record belongs to a study of T cells after yellow fever vaccination. Germline lookup yields CDR1 SQVTM and CDR2 ANQGSEA. There are 15 residues in the CDR3. V lost 6 bases and J 0 bases, leaving 12 bases between the germline ends. The starting material was PBMCs, obtained before the yellow fever booster vaccination. The chain carries TRBV29-1 and TRBJ2-6; D not certain. The receptor comes from a man aged 18 to 35 who received the YFV17D yellow fever vaccine. The CDR3 region has the DNA TGCAGCGTCACGGACGGTGGCTCTGGGGCCAACGTCCTGACTTTC. It encodes CSVTDGGSGANVLTF.